These 23 T cell receptor beta chains share one sample of origin, sequenced in a study of cytomegalovirus exposure and HLA in healthy donors. The study ran its PCR with 60 Vbeta and 13 Jbeta primers. Assay used: immunoSEQ multiplex PCR; TCRdb lists only in-frame clones, some missing. Of 210,000 or so clones listed, 85% to 90% are singletons. Source material: PBMCs. All receptors come from a woman aged 18-29 years in good health and CMV-seronegative.

This clone was detected once. This sequence joins TRBV19 and TRBJ1-5; D is perhaps TRBD1 (5 bases). V gave up 5 bases and J gave up 4 bases, with 24 bases separating them. The germline gives CDR1 LNHDA, CDR2 SQIVND (reference sequence). The CDR3 loop spans 18 amino acids. This CDR3 is CASSRPIGGGVRNQPQHF. The DNA for the CDR3 is TGTGCCAGTAGTCGTCCAATAGGAGGAGGGGTTAGGAATCAGCCCCAGCATTTT.

The chain couples TRBV4-1 to TRBJ1-2; D may be TRBD1 (5 bases). This CDR3 comprises 15 residues. Trimming left V 1 base short and J 4 bases short, with 13 bases between. Per germline, CDR1 MGHRA and CDR2 YSYEKL. For the CDR3, the DNA is TGCGCCAGCAGCCAAGTTCTGGCAGGGCCCTATGGCTACACCTTC. This sequence encodes CASSQVLAGPYGYTF.

The chain carries TRBV27 and TRBJ2-5, with 8 bases matching TRBD1. CDR1 and CDR2 (germline): MNHEY, SMNVEV (reference sequence). V lost 6 bases and J lost 2; bases outside the gene matches: 20. CDR3 size: 19 residues. CDR3 in amino acids: CASRRYSSRGQGKQETQYF. The DNA for the CDR3 is TGTGCCAGCAGACGCTATTCTAGTCGAGGACAGGGTAAACAAGAGACCCAGTACTTC.

This chain uses TRBV30 with TRBJ2-2; weak D call: TRBD2 (5 bases). V lost 0 bases, J lost 5 bases, and 10 bases lay in between. CDR1 is GTSNPN and CDR2 is SVGIG in the germline V gene (reference sequence). This CDR3 spans 14 amino acids. The CDR3 loop is CAWSVLTRTGELFF. The DNA of the CDR3 is TGTGCCTGGAGTGTCCTTACTAGAACCGGGGAGCTGTTTTTT.

The chain recombines TRBV30 with TRBJ1-1; TRBD1 agrees at 9 bases. Per the germline V gene, CDR1 is GTSNPN and CDR2 is SVGIG (reference sequence). The CDR3 has 15 amino acids. V trimming: 1 base; J trimming: 6 bases; junction bases outside the gene matches: 9. The CDR3 nucleotides read TGTGCCTGGAGTGGCTCGGGACAGGGTTGGGCTGAAGCTTTCTTT. Translating it yields CAWSGSGQGWAEAFF.

The chain carries TRBV7-8 and TRBJ2-2; 10 bases agree with TRBD2. The length of the CDR3 is 18 residues. V was clipped by 1 base and J by 2 bases; unmatched bases: 7. The germline V gene has CDR1 SGHVS and CDR2 FQNEAQ. The CDR3 coding sequence is TGTGCCAGCAGCTTAGGGACTAGCGGAGGCCTTAACACCGGGGAGCTGTTTTTT. This sequence encodes CASSLGTSGGLNTGELFF.

In its sample, this clone was seen a few times. The chain uses TRBV5-1 and TRBJ1-1, with 9 bases that match TRBD1. The CDR3 consists of 14 residues. The junction had 1 base not matched to a gene; V was cut back by 0 bases and J by 4 bases. Germline V gene lookup returns CDR1 SGHRS and CDR2 YFSETQ. CDR3 coding DNA: TGCGCCAGCAGCTTGGGGGGACAGGGCACTGAAGCTTTCTTT. This translates into CASSLGGQGTEAFF.

V and J are TRBV6-6 and TRBJ1-1; D ambiguous. Between the trimmed V and J ends, which lost 11 bases and 1 base, there was a span of 17 bases. The CDR3 extends over 14 amino acids. CDR1 and CDR2 (germline): MNHNY, SVGAGI (reference sequence). This CDR3 reads CAVRFEDGNTEAFF. CDR3 sequence (DNA): TGTGCCGTAAGGTTTGAGGATGGGAACACTGAAGCTTTCTTT.

The chain recombines TRBV27 with TRBJ2-7; 9 bases are shared with TRBD1. Germline assignment: CDR1 MNHEY and CDR2 SMNVEV (reference sequence). The ends lost 10 bases at V and 3 bases at J; junction bases unmatched: 10. CDR3 length: 14 residues. In DNA form, the CDR3 reads TGTGCCACCTCCCTTTTGGGACAGGGCTACGAGCAGTACTTC. This encodes CATSLLGQGYEQYF.

The gene calls are TRBV5-4 and TRBJ2-5, with D possibly matching TRBD1 (5 bases). Trimming took 4 bases from V and 10 from J, leaving 11 bases between them. CDR1 SGHNT and CDR2 YYREEE come from the germline V gene (reference sequence). The CDR3 length is 11 residues. For the CDR3, the DNA is TGTGCCAGCAGCACAGGAACACTCCAGTACTTC. Protein: CASSTGTLQYF. The full variable domain, completed using reference TRBV5-4 and TRBJ2-5, is ETGVTQSPTHLIKTRGQQVTLRCSSQSGHNTVSWYQQALGQGPQFIFQYYREEENGRGNFPPRFSGLQFPNYSSELNVNALELDDSALYLCASSTGTLQYFGPGTRLLVL.

This chain connects TRBV6-6 to TRBJ2-1, with TRBD1 identical over 10 bases. V was pared by 6 bases and J by 10 bases, with 12 bases of the junction left unmatched. Germline V gives CDR1 MNHNY, CDR2 SVGAGI (reference sequence). The CDR3 covers 15 residues. The CDR3 DNA sequence: TGTGCCAGCAGCCCAACCGGGACAGGGGTAGAGGAGCAGTTCTTC. Translation gives CASSPTGTGVEEQFF.

CDR3 in amino acids: CASAGGSSGANVLTF. The CDR3 DNA reads TGTGCCAGCGCGGGGGGGAGCTCTGGGGCCAACGTCCTGACTTTC. The V and J genes are TRBV2 and TRBJ2-6; 9 bases are shared with TRBD2. The CDR3 contains 15 residues. The germline gives CDR1 SNHLY, CDR2 FYNNEI. The V gene end was trimmed by 8 bases and the J gene end by 0 bases; junction bases not matched to a gene: 2.

The gene calls are TRBV6-5 and TRBJ1-1, with D maybe TRBD1 (5 bases). This CDR3 contains 15 residues. Germline V gene data show CDR1 as MNHEY and CDR2 as SVGAGI. The V end was cut by 5 bases, the J end by 0 bases, with 13 bases between. This chain's CDR3 is CASSRRQPMNTEAFF. The CDR3 DNA sequence: TGTGCCAGCAGTAGGAGACAGCCGATGAACACTGAAGCTTTCTTT.

This chain uses TRBV18 with TRBJ2-2, with D possibly matching TRBD2 (6 bases). The CDR3 is 14 amino acids. Germline V gene sequence: CDR1 KGHSH, CDR2 LQKENI. Trimming took off 3 bases at V and 5 bases at J, with 10 bases between the two ends. CDR3 sequence (DNA): TGTGCCAGCTCACCTCTAAGCGGGACCGGGGAGCTGTTTTTT. This encodes CASSPLSGTGELFF.

The gene calls are TRBV5-1 and TRBJ1-2; 8 bases align to TRBD1. The CDR3 sequence is 16 residues long. Germline trimming cut 2 bases from V and 2 bases from J; bases unmatched to any gene: 8. Germline CDR1 reads SGHRS; CDR2 reads YFSETQ. CDR3 DNA sequence: TGCGCCAGCAGCTTCCCAGGGGGCGATAACAACTATGGCTACACCTTC. Its protein product is CASSFPGGDNNYGYTF.

V usage is TRBV6-1 and J usage is TRBJ2-1, with a possible D match to TRBD1 (6 bases). Germline-derived CDR1 and CDR2 are MNHNS and SASEGT. The CDR3 loop spans 14 amino acids. Trimming removed 3 bases from V and 7 bases from J, with 13 bases in between. The CDR3 here is CASSDDIRGNEQFF. The CDR3 bases are TGTGCCAGCAGTGACGATATCAGGGGAAATGAGCAGTTCTTC.

This clone was counted only a few times. This chain joins TRBV9 and TRBJ2-7; 11 nucleotides match TRBD2. CDR3 size: 20 residues. Germline V lookup: CDR1 SGDLS, CDR2 YYNGEE. The V segment lost 0 bases and the J segment 4 bases; nucleotides outside the gene matches: 18. This CDR3 is CASSVGGGRHSGRASYEQYF. CDR3 DNA sequence: TGTGCCAGCAGCGTAGGAGGAGGGCGTCATAGCGGGAGGGCGAGTTACGAGCAGTACTTC. Variable domain in full (rest from reference TRBV9 and TRBJ2-7): DSGVTQTPKHLITATGQRVTLRCSPRSGDLSVYWYQQSLDQGLQFLIQYYNGEERAKGNILERFSAQQFPDLHSELNLSSLELGDSALYFCASSVGGGRHSGRASYEQYFGPGTRLTVT.

Only one count was recorded for this clone. The chain employs TRBV19 and TRBJ1-5, with 9 bases aligning to TRBD1. The V gene's germline CDR1 is LNHDA and CDR2 SQIVND (reference sequence). J gave up 11 bases and V 4 bases, and 12 bases lay outside the gene matches. CDR3 length: 15 amino acids. In DNA form, the CDR3 reads TGTGCCAGTAGTAGCCCGGGACAGGGAAATAGGGCCCAGCATTTT. Amino acids: CASSSPGQGNRAQHF.

The V call is TRBV11-2, the J call TRBJ1-4; 7 bases align to TRBD1. With V trimmed by 4 bases and J by 8 bases, 7 bases remained unmatched. Germline CDR1 is SGHAT and CDR2 is FQNNGV. This CDR3 has 14 amino acids. CDR3: CASSSEQGREKLFF. DNA of the CDR3: TGTGCCAGCAGCTCTGAACAGGGGCGAGAAAAACTGTTTTTT. Looking up the rest from reference TRBV11-2 and TRBJ1-4 gives the full variable domain: EAGVAQSPRYKIIEKRQSVAFWCNPISGHATLYWYQQILGQGPKLLIQFQNNGVVDDSQLPKDRFSAERLKGVDSTLKIQPAKLEDSAVYLCASSSEQGREKLFFGSGTQLSVL.

This rearrangement joins TRBV9 to TRBJ1-4, with 8 bases that match TRBD1. This CDR3 is 16 amino acids long. V lost 4 bases to trimming and J lost 4 bases; unmatched junction nucleotides: 9. Germline V gives CDR1 SGDLS, CDR2 YYNGEE. In nucleotides, the CDR3 is TGTGCCAGCAGCATACGGCAGGGGGCGAGTAATGAAAAACTGTTTTTT. It yields the protein CASSIRQGASNEKLFF.

Here the CDR3 reads CASSQDRTGGGETQYF. Here the CDR3 DNA reads TGCGCCAGCAGCCAAGACCGAACAGGGGGTGGAGAGACCCAGTACTTC. The chain joins TRBV4-3 to TRBJ2-5; TRBD1 matches 8 bases. The trim removed 0 bases at V and 4 bases at J, leaving 7 bases unmatched. Germline values: CDR1 LGHNA, CDR2 YSLEER. The CDR3 sequence is 16 residues long.

V is TRBV2 and J is TRBJ1-4; D is unresolved. CDR3 size: 15 residues. Trimming took off 2 bases at V and 0 bases at J, with 7 bases between the two ends. Germline loops: CDR1 SNHLY, CDR2 FYNNEI. CDR3 in amino acids: CASSEYSTTNEKLFF. The CDR3 DNA is TGTGCCAGCAGTGAATACAGCACAACTAATGAAAAACTGTTTTTT.

This clone was counted a single time. The V and J genes are TRBV9 and TRBJ2-5; no definite D call. V lost 5 bases and J lost 2, with 13 bases in between. This CDR3 region has 14 residues. CDR1 SGDLS and CDR2 YYNGEE come from the germline V gene. The DNA of the CDR3 is TGTGCCAGCAGTTCTGGTCCGGGTCAAGAGACCCAGTACTTC. It specifies CASSSGPGQETQYF.